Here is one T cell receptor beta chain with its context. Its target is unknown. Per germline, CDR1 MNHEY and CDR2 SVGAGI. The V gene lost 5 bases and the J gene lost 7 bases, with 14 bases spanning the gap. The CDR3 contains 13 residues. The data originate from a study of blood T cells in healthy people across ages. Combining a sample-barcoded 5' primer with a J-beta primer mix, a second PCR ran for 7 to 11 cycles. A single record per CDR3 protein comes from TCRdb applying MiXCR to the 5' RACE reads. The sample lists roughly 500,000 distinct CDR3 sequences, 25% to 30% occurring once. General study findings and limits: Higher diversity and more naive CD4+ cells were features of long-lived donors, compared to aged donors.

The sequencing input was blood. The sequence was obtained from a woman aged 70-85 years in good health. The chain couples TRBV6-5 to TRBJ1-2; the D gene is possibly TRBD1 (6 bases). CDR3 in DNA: TGTGCCAGCAGTCGTACCCGGACAGTTGGCTACACCTTC. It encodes CASSRTRTVGYTF.